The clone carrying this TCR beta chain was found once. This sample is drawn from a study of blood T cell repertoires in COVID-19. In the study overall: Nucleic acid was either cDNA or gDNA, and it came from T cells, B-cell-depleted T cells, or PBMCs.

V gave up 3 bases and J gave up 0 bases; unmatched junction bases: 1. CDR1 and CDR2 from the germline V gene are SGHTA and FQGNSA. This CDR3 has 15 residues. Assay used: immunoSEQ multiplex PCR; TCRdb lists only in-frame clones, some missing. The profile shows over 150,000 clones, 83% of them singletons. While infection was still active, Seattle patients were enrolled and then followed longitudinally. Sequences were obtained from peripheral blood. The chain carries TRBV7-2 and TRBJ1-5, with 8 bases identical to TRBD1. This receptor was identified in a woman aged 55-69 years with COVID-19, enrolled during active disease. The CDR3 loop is CASSFDRGSNQPQHF. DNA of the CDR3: TGTGCCAGCAGCTTCGACAGGGGTAGCAATCAGCCCCAGCATTTT.